A selection of T cell receptor beta chains follows, all from one sample in a study of blood T cells in healthy people across ages. TCRdb ran MiXCR on the 5' RACE reads and lists one entry per CDR3 protein. This table holds fewer than 800,000 distinct CDR3 sequences, about 32% found once. The sample consisted of blood. These receptors were obtained from a woman of 80 years or more in good health. CDR3s include the opening cysteine and the closing phenylalanine or tryptophan. Each record gives: CDR3 DNA, CDR3 protein, clone size, D gene, J gene, V gene. D genes are given only for firm matches. Some rows have no size entry. The others give once, few or many, or a class for an expanded clone.

CDR3nt: TGTGCCAGCAGCTTTCAACAGGGGAGCGGCACTGAAGCTTTCTTT
CDR3aa: CASSFQQGSGTEAFF
abundance: NA
d_gene: TRBD1
j_gene: TRBJ1-1
v_gene: TRBV11-2

CDR3nt: TGTGCCACCAGGTTGGACAGGCCCCTCAATCAGCCCCAGCATTTT
CDR3aa: CATRLDRPLNQPQHF
abundance: many
d_gene: TRBD1
j_gene: TRBJ1-5
v_gene: TRBV15

CDR3nt: TGCAGTGCCCGGGCGGGACAGGGTATTCTCGAGCAGTACTTC
CDR3aa: CSARAGQGILEQYF
abundance: many
d_gene: TRBD1
j_gene: TRBJ2-7
v_gene: TRBV20-1

CDR3nt: TGTGCCAACAGTTTAGGGGGGGTGGACAGGGGCGTTAGCACAGATACGCAGTATTTT
CDR3aa: CANSLGGVDRGVSTDTQYF
abundance: NA
d_gene: TRBD1
j_gene: TRBJ2-3
v_gene: TRBV28

CDR3nt: TGTGCCAGCAGCTTTGGGCAGAATAACAACTATGGCTACACCTTC
CDR3aa: CASSFGQNNNYGYTF
abundance: NA
d_gene: NA
j_gene: TRBJ1-2
v_gene: TRBV5-5

CDR3nt: TGTGCCAGCACCGAGAGGTGGGTAGTCGAAGCTTTCTTT
CDR3aa: CASTERWVVEAFF
abundance: NA
d_gene: NA
j_gene: TRBJ1-1
v_gene: TRBV2

CDR3nt: TGCGCCAGCAGCCCAAGGACAGAAAGGATTGAGCAGTTCTTC
CDR3aa: CASSPRTERIEQFF
abundance: NA
d_gene: NA
j_gene: TRBJ2-1
v_gene: TRBV5-1

CDR3nt: TGCAGTGCTAGCTCCCTCGCCGGGGCAACCTACGAGCAGTACTTC
CDR3aa: CSASSLAGATYEQYF
abundance: NA
d_gene: NA
j_gene: TRBJ2-7
v_gene: TRBV20-1

CDR3nt: TGTGCCAGCAGCGGGAGGGTCGGGCAAGAGACCCAGTACTTC
CDR3aa: CASSGRVGQETQYF
abundance: many
d_gene: TRBD2
j_gene: TRBJ2-5
v_gene: TRBV7-9

CDR3nt: TGCAGTGCTACGAGGGACAGGATTTCCTACGAGCAGTACTTC
CDR3aa: CSATRDRISYEQYF
abundance: many
d_gene: TRBD1
j_gene: TRBJ2-7
v_gene: TRBV20-1

CDR3nt: TGTGCCTGGAGGAAAGGTGGACAGAGAACCCTAGCCAAAAACATTCAGTACTTC
CDR3aa: CAWRKGGQRTLAKNIQYF
abundance: few
d_gene: NA
j_gene: TRBJ2-4
v_gene: TRBV30

CDR3nt: TGTGCCAGCAGTTGGGGGGGGGATGAGCAGTTCTTC
CDR3aa: CASSWGGDEQFF
abundance: NA
d_gene: TRBD2
j_gene: TRBJ2-1
v_gene: TRBV12-3/TRBV12-4

CDR3nt: TGTGCCAGCGGACCTAAGGGGGCGGCCACCGGGGAGCTGTTTTTT
CDR3aa: CASGPKGAATGELFF
abundance: once
d_gene: TRBD1
j_gene: TRBJ2-2
v_gene: TRBV6-5

CDR3nt: TGCAGTGCTAGCGATAGCGGCCGCCCCTACAATGAGCAGTTCTTC
CDR3aa: CSASDSGRPYNEQFF
abundance: many
d_gene: NA
j_gene: TRBJ2-1
v_gene: TRBV20-1

CDR3nt: TGTGCCAGCAGCCGCAGGAGCGGGGCAAACAATGAGCAGTTCTTC
CDR3aa: CASSRRSGANNEQFF
abundance: many
d_gene: TRBD2
j_gene: TRBJ2-1
v_gene: TRBV7-2

CDR3nt: TGTGCCAGCAGCCAGGAGGGCACCCTCTCCTACGAGCAGTACTTC
CDR3aa: CASSQEGTLSYEQYF
abundance: NA
d_gene: NA
j_gene: TRBJ2-7
v_gene: TRBV14

CDR3nt: TGTGCCTGGAGGTCAGGGAGAAGCACAGATACGCAGTATTTT
CDR3aa: CAWRSGRSTDTQYF
abundance: NA
d_gene: NA
j_gene: TRBJ2-3
v_gene: TRBV30

CDR3nt: TGTGCCAGCCGGGGAACAGGGAGTACGTCGGCCCAGTACTTC
CDR3aa: CASRGTGSTSAQYF
abundance: few
d_gene: NA
j_gene: TRBJ2-5
v_gene: TRBV6-6

CDR3nt: TGCGCCAGCCGCCTACAGGGACCTGGGGCCAACGTCCTGACTTTC
CDR3aa: CASRLQGPGANVLTF
abundance: NA
d_gene: NA
j_gene: TRBJ2-6
v_gene: TRBV5-1

CDR3nt: TGTGCCAGCAGTGCTCTGCCGGGGGCGAACTATGGCTACACCTTC
CDR3aa: CASSALPGANYGYTF
abundance: NA
d_gene: NA
j_gene: TRBJ1-2
v_gene: TRBV6-1

CDR3nt: TGCAGTGCCTGGGGCAGCCACTACGAGCAGTACTTC
CDR3aa: CSAWGSHYEQYF
abundance: NA
d_gene: NA
j_gene: TRBJ2-7
v_gene: TRBV20-1

CDR3nt: TGTGCCAGCAGCCAAGAGAAAATAAGCTCCTACAATGAGCAGTTCTTC
CDR3aa: CASSQEKISSYNEQFF
abundance: NA
d_gene: NA
j_gene: TRBJ2-1
v_gene: TRBV3-1

CDR3nt: TGTGCCAGCAGTTACTCGGCAGGGACCGGCTACGAGCAGTACTTC
CDR3aa: CASSYSAGTGYEQYF
abundance: many
d_gene: NA
j_gene: TRBJ2-7
v_gene: TRBV6-2/TRBV6-3

CDR3nt: TGTGCCATCAGTGAGCATACTCAGGGTGGCACTGAAGCTTTCTTT
CDR3aa: CAISEHTQGGTEAFF
abundance: few
d_gene: NA
j_gene: TRBJ1-1
v_gene: TRBV10-3

CDR3nt: TGTGCCAGCAGGTCGGGACTAGCGGATTGCAATGAGCAGTTCTTC
CDR3aa: CASRSGLADCNEQFF
abundance: few
d_gene: TRBD2
j_gene: TRBJ2-1
v_gene: TRBV7-9

CDR3nt: TGTGCCAGCAGCCAGATGGGGACAGGGCAAGAGACCCAGTACTTC
CDR3aa: CASSQMGTGQETQYF
abundance: few
d_gene: TRBD1
j_gene: TRBJ2-5
v_gene: TRBV3-1

CDR3nt: TGTGCCAGCAGCCGTGGGACAGGGGAAAATTCACCCCTCCACTTT
CDR3aa: CASSRGTGENSPLHF
abundance: many
d_gene: TRBD1
j_gene: TRBJ1-6
v_gene: TRBV7-2

CDR3nt: TGCGCCAGCAGCCAACGAGGACCGGGAGGCGAGCAGTACTTC
CDR3aa: CASSQRGPGGEQYF
abundance: few
d_gene: TRBD2
j_gene: TRBJ2-7
v_gene: TRBV4-1

CDR3nt: TGTGCCAGCAGTGAAAAGAACAACCCAAGAGAGCATTTT
CDR3aa: CASSEKNNPREHF
abundance: many
d_gene: NA
j_gene: TRBJ1-5
v_gene: TRBV25-1

CDR3nt: TGCGCCAGCAGGCCCGGGGGCGGGAGCTCCTACAATGAGCAGTTCTTC
CDR3aa: CASRPGGGSSYNEQFF
abundance: many
d_gene: NA
j_gene: TRBJ2-1
v_gene: TRBV5-1

CDR3nt: TGCAGTGCTAGAGATGCGAGAGAACCCTATGGCTACACCTTC
CDR3aa: CSARDAREPYGYTF
abundance: NA
d_gene: NA
j_gene: TRBJ1-2
v_gene: TRBV20-1

CDR3nt: TGTGCCAGCTCAAAACTAGCGGCTAGCGGGGGGTACAATGAGCAGTTCTTC
CDR3aa: CASSKLAASGGYNEQFF
abundance: NA
d_gene: TRBD2
j_gene: TRBJ2-1
v_gene: TRBV7-2

CDR3nt: TGTGCCAGCAGCCAAGATCGAGGATGGCTAGCGGGGAATGAGCAGTTCTTC
CDR3aa: CASSQDRGWLAGNEQFF
abundance: few
d_gene: TRBD2
j_gene: TRBJ2-1
v_gene: TRBV3-1

CDR3nt: TGTGCCAGCAGGAACCTTAATGAGCAGTTCTTC
CDR3aa: CASRNLNEQFF
abundance: many
d_gene: NA
j_gene: TRBJ2-1
v_gene: TRBV6-1

CDR3nt: TGTGCCAGCAGCTATGTGTCACTGTGGGACTTC
CDR3aa: CASSYVSLWDF
abundance: NA
d_gene: NA
j_gene: TRBJ2-7
v_gene: TRBV5-6

CDR3nt: TGTGCCAGCAGTCTCCGCGGGTCCGACAATTCACCCCTCCACTTT
CDR3aa: CASSLRGSDNSPLHF
abundance: NA
d_gene: NA
j_gene: TRBJ1-6
v_gene: TRBV12-3/TRBV12-4

CDR3nt: TGCGCCAGCAGTGGGACAGCCATAGCGACTGAAGCTATCTTT
CDR3aa: CASSGTAIATEAIF
abundance: NA
d_gene: TRBD1
j_gene: TRBJ1-1
v_gene: TRBV5-1

CDR3nt: TGCAGTGCCATAATGGGGGGGGGGCAAGAGACCCAGTACTTC
CDR3aa: CSAIMGGGQETQYF
abundance: NA
d_gene: TRBD2
j_gene: TRBJ2-5
v_gene: TRBV20-1

CDR3nt: TGTGCCAGCAGCGTAACGGGGTTTGGGTATGGCTACACCTTC
CDR3aa: CASSVTGFGYGYTF
abundance: NA
d_gene: NA
j_gene: TRBJ1-2
v_gene: TRBV9

CDR3nt: TGCGCCAGCAGCCAAGAGGGACCTGGGGGCGTCACTGAAGCTTTCTTT
CDR3aa: CASSQEGPGGVTEAFF
abundance: NA
d_gene: NA
j_gene: TRBJ1-1
v_gene: TRBV4-3

CDR3nt: TGTGCCAGCAATCCGGGATGGCAAGAGACCCAGTACTTC
CDR3aa: CASNPGWQETQYF
abundance: many
d_gene: NA
j_gene: TRBJ2-5
v_gene: TRBV6-5

CDR3nt: TGTGCCAGCAGCCGGGGGCGGGCGGGGAGCTTTAACAATGAGCAGTTCTTC
CDR3aa: CASSRGRAGSFNNEQFF
abundance: many
d_gene: NA
j_gene: TRBJ2-1
v_gene: TRBV5-6

CDR3nt: TGTGCCAGCAGCCAGACTAGCGGGGGGGCCTCTGAGCAGTTCTTC
CDR3aa: CASSQTSGGASEQFF
abundance: few
d_gene: TRBD2
j_gene: TRBJ2-1
v_gene: TRBV3-1

CDR3nt: TGTGCCAGCAGTGAAGACCCAGATACGCAGTATTTT
CDR3aa: CASSEDPDTQYF
abundance: many
d_gene: NA
j_gene: TRBJ2-3
v_gene: TRBV6-1

CDR3nt: TGTGCCACCCTAGGGGGGTTGGGGTATCAGCCCCAGCATTTT
CDR3aa: CATLGGLGYQPQHF
abundance: NA
d_gene: NA
j_gene: TRBJ1-5
v_gene: TRBV6-1

CDR3nt: TGCGCCAGCAGCTTGGCCCTGGGACAGAACACTGAAGCTTTCTTT
CDR3aa: CASSLALGQNTEAFF
abundance: many
d_gene: NA
j_gene: TRBJ1-1
v_gene: TRBV5-1

CDR3nt: TGTGCCAGCTGTGAGGCACTCAATGAGCAGTTCTTC
CDR3aa: CASCEALNEQFF
abundance: many
d_gene: NA
j_gene: TRBJ2-1
v_gene: TRBV2

CDR3nt: TGCGCCAGCAGCGGCGGACTGTCTTCTGGGGCCAACGTCCTGACTTTC
CDR3aa: CASSGGLSSGANVLTF
abundance: many
d_gene: NA
j_gene: TRBJ2-6
v_gene: TRBV5-1

CDR3nt: TGTGCCTGCAATCCCCGTAGAGGTGAAAAACTGTTTTTT
CDR3aa: CACNPRRGEKLFF
abundance: few
d_gene: NA
j_gene: TRBJ1-4
v_gene: TRBV27

CDR3nt: TGTGCCAGCAGCAATCACAAGAACACTGAAGCTTTCTTT
CDR3aa: CASSNHKNTEAFF
abundance: NA
d_gene: NA
j_gene: TRBJ1-1
v_gene: TRBV21-1

CDR3nt: TGCGCCAGCAGCTTAGCTACCGGGACAGAAGAGACCCAGTACTTC
CDR3aa: CASSLATGTEETQYF
abundance: NA
d_gene: TRBD1
j_gene: TRBJ2-5
v_gene: TRBV5-1

CDR3nt: TGTGCCAGCAGCCCTGCAGCGACAGCGTCGACCTATGGCTACACCTTC
CDR3aa: CASSPAATASTYGYTF
abundance: many
d_gene: NA
j_gene: TRBJ1-2
v_gene: TRBV3-1

CDR3nt: TGTGCCAGCAGTTTCTACGGGACTAGCGGTAATTACGAGCAGTACTTC
CDR3aa: CASSFYGTSGNYEQYF
abundance: many
d_gene: TRBD2
j_gene: TRBJ2-7
v_gene: TRBV12-3/TRBV12-4